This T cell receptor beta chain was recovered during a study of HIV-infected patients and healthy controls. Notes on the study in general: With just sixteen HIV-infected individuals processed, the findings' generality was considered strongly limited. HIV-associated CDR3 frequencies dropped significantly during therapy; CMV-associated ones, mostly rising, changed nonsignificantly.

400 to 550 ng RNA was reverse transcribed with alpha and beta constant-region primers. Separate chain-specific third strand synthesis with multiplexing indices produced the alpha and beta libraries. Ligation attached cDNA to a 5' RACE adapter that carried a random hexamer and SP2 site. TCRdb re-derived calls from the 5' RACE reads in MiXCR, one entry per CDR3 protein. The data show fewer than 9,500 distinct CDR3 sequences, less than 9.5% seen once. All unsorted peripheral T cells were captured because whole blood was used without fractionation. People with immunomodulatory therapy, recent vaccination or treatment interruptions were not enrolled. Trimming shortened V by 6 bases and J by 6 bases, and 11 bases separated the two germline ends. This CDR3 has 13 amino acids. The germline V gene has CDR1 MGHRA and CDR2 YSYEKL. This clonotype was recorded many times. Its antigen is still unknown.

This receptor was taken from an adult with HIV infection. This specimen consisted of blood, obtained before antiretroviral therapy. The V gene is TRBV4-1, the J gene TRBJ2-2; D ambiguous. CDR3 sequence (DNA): TGCGCCAGCAGTAGGGTCCAACCCGGGGAGCTGTTTTTT. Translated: CASSRVQPGELFF.